These T cell receptor beta chains were read from a single sample in a study of Ad26.COV2.S vaccination and SARS-CoV-2 variants. The table came from immunoSEQ multiplex PCR; TCRdb's copy has only in-frame clones and leaves some out. The table includes almost 400,000 clones, around 91% detected once. Sequenced material: peripheral blood, taken in a trial of Ad26.COV2.S vaccine versus placebo. These receptors were obtained from a person between 18 and 65 years old who received the Ad26.COV2.S COVID-19 vaccine or a placebo. The CDR3 runs from the conserved cysteine through the conserved F or W. A D gene is named only where the DNA matches it firmly. Rows give clone size only sometimes, using once, few, many, or a class for an expanded clone.

j_call clone_size v_call d_call cdr3_nt cdr3_aa
TRBJ2-1 NA TRBV27 TRBD1 TGTGCCAGCAGTGGAGACAGGGGGCCTTACAATGAGCAGTTCTTC CASSGDRGPYNEQFF
TRBJ2-2 NA TRBV13 NA TGTGCCAGCAGCCTAAAAGGGTGGAGCACCGGGGAGCTGTTTTTT CASSLKGWSTGELFF
TRBJ1-1 NA TRBV5-1 NA TGCGCCAGCAGCTTGGCCGTCGGGGAAGGGCACGCTTTCTTT CASSLAVGEGHAFF
TRBJ2-2 NA TRBV18 NA TGTGCCAGCTCACCCCTAGACATCGACTACACCGGGGAGCTGTTTTTT CASSPLDIDYTGELFF
TRBJ2-7 NA TRBV7-2 NA TGTGCCAGCAGCTTAGAGGGCAGACGCTACGAGCAGTACTTC CASSLEGRRYEQYF
TRBJ2-5 NA TRBV3-1/TRBV3-2 NA TGTGCCAGCAGCTCGGCGGGTACGGAGACCCAGTACTTC CASSSAGTETQYF
TRBJ2-1 NA TRBV5-4 NA TGTGCCAGCAGCTTGAAGTTATCAGCTGTCTACAATGAGCAGTTCTTC CASSLKLSAVYNEQFF
TRBJ2-1 NA TRBV6-6 NA TGTGCCAGCAGTTACGGCAGCAACAATGAGCAGTTCTTC CASSYGSNNEQFF
TRBJ2-7 NA TRBV6-6 NA TGTGCCAGCGGAGGGGGCAATCCCTACGAGCAGTACTTC CASGGGNPYEQYF
TRBJ2-7 NA TRBV7-9 NA TGTGCCAGCAGCCGGGGGACAGATTACGAGCAGTACTTC CASSRGTDYEQYF
TRBJ1-1 NA TRBV29-1 NA TGCAGCGTTGTCGGGGGAGTGACTGAAGCTTTCTTT CSVVGGVTEAFF
TRBJ2-6 NA TRBV11-3 NA TGTGCCAGCAGCCCCCCCAGGGGGGACTCTGGGGCCAACGTCCTGACTTTC CASSPPRGDSGANVLTF
TRBJ1-3 NA TRBV5-6 NA TGTGCCAGCCACCCCCGGCGAAGCTCTGGAAACACCATATATTTT CASHPRRSSGNTIYF
TRBJ1-1 NA TRBV27 NA TGTGCCAGCAGTTTAGGGGAAATAGGCACTGAAGCTTTCTTT CASSLGEIGTEAFF
TRBJ1-4 NA TRBV12-3/TRBV12-4 NA TGTGCCAGCAGTTTGGGGGCTTCGACGTTTTTT CASSLGASTFF
TRBJ2-5 NA TRBV24-1 NA TGTGCCACCAGTGATTCCCCTCTTCCTTGGCAGGTACAGGGGACCCAGTACTTC CATSDSPLPWQVQGTQYF
TRBJ1-2 NA TRBV5-5 NA TGTGCCAGCAGTCCAGACACGGTCTATGGCTACACCTTC CASSPDTVYGYTF
TRBJ2-7 NA TRBV9 NA TGTGCCAGCAGCTCCGACCCTGGGGGCTCCCCTTCCGAGCAGTACTTC CASSSDPGGSPSEQYF
TRBJ2-7 NA TRBV20-1 NA TGCAGTGCTAGCGGTGAGGAGCAGTACTTC CSASGEEQYF
TRBJ2-7 once TRBV6-5 NA TGTGCCAGCAGTTCCACTCGAGGTCACGAGCAGTACTTC CASSSTRGHEQYF
TRBJ2-7 few TRBV15 TRBD2 TGTGCCACCAGCAGGGGTAGCGGGGGGACTTCCGAGCAGTACTTC CATSRGSGGTSEQYF
TRBJ2-7 NA TRBV6-4 NA TGTGCCAGCAGTGACTCGAGGGAGACTAATCCCTACGAGCAGTACTTC CASSDSRETNPYEQYF
TRBJ1-2 NA TRBV6-5 NA TGTGCCAGCAGTCGGAAGGGGCGTGGCTACACCTTC CASSRKGRGYTF
TRBJ2-3 NA TRBV28 TRBD1 TGTGCCAGCAGTTTGGGACAGTCCGAACGCACAGATACGCAGTATTTT CASSLGQSERTDTQYF
TRBJ2-1 NA TRBV29-1 TRBD2 TGCAGCGTTATGTGGACTAGCGGGAGCCCCCATGAGCAGTTCTTC CSVMWTSGSPHEQFF
TRBJ1-5 NA TRBV6-5 NA TGTGCCAGCAGCGACTCGACAAGGCAGCCCCAGCATTTT CASSDSTRQPQHF
TRBJ2-1 NA TRBV6-1 NA TGTGCCAGCAGTGAATCCGTGGGGGAATACATTGAGCAGTTCTTC CASSESVGEYIEQFF
TRBJ2-1 NA TRBV2 TRBD1 TGTGCCAGCAGGGAAGGACAGGGTTTTGGTGAGCAGTTCTTC CASREGQGFGEQFF
TRBJ2-1 NA TRBV7-9 TRBD2 TGTGCCAGCCGCCTAGCGGGAGGAGTCAATGAGCAGTTCTTC CASRLAGGVNEQFF
TRBJ2-1 NA TRBV21-1 NA TGTGCCAGCAGCAATGAACGGACTAGCGGGGTCTCCTACAATGAGCAGTTCTTC CASSNERTSGVSYNEQFF
TRBJ2-7 once TRBV27 TRBD1 TGTGCCAGCAGTTGGGGACAGGGCTACGAGCAGTACTTC CASSWGQGYEQYF
TRBJ2-5 NA TRBV5-1 TRBD2 TGCGCCAGCAGCTTGAGTGCGGGAGTAGGAGAGACCCAGTACTTC CASSLSAGVGETQYF
TRBJ2-2 once TRBV12-2 NA TGTGCAAGTCGCATAGTACGCATAGGGGGGACCGGGGAGCTGTTTTTT CASRIVRIGGTGELFF
TRBJ2-3 NA TRBV3-1/TRBV3-2 NA TGTGCCAGCAGCCAATGGATAGGGACTAGCACAGATACGCAGTATTTT CASSQWIGTSTDTQYF
TRBJ2-2 NA TRBV2 NA TGTGCCAGCAGTGGGGAGGAAGGAACCGGGGAGCTGTTTTTT CASSGEEGTGELFF
TRBJ1-1 NA TRBV21-1 NA TGTGCCAGCAGGCAAGTAGGGGAGGGAGGTGAAGCTTTCTTT CASRQVGEGGEAFF
TRBJ2-1 NA TRBV2 NA TGTGCCAGCAGTGATATGCGGGAGCAGTTCTTC CASSDMREQFF
TRBJ1-3 NA TRBV11-2 NA TGTGCCAGCAGCTTAGATCCAGGGACAAATATCTCTCGATATTTT CASSLDPGTNISRYF
TRBJ2-7 NA TRBV6-1 NA TGTGCCAGCAGTGATTCGCCGACAACATACGAGCAGTACTTC CASSDSPTTYEQYF
TRBJ1-5 once TRBV27 NA TGTGCCAGCAGTCCAGCCGGTCAGCCCCAGCATTTT CASSPAGQPQHF
TRBJ2-7 NA TRBV5-6 NA TGTGCCAGCAGCCACCGGGACTTCGGTGACGAGCAGTACTTC CASSHRDFGDEQYF
TRBJ2-1 NA TRBV2 NA TGTGCCAGGGGTAAACGGGACCCTAATGAGCAGTTCTTC CARGKRDPNEQFF
TRBJ2-3 NA TRBV6-4 TRBD2 TGTGCCAGCAGTGACGCAGCGGGAAGCACAGATACGCAGTATTTT CASSDAAGSTDTQYF
TRBJ1-5 NA TRBV30 NA TGTGCCTGGAGTGTACGGAGAGGGCAGCCCCAGCATTTT CAWSVRRGQPQHF
TRBJ2-7 NA TRBV14 NA TGTGCCAGCAGCCTCATCGGGGCAGGCTACGAGCAGTACTTC CASSLIGAGYEQYF
TRBJ2-6 NA TRBV5-1 NA TGCGCCAGCAGCTTGATCCCACCCCCTGGGGCCAACGTCCTGACTTTC CASSLIPPPGANVLTF
TRBJ2-1 NA TRBV5-1 NA TGCGCCAGCAGCCCACGACAGGGGAGGGGTGGTGAGCAGTTCTTC CASSPRQGRGGEQFF
TRBJ1-1 NA TRBV7-2 TRBD1 TGTGCCAGCAGCACTCAACAGGGGGCAAGGTTCACTGAAGCTTTCTTT CASSTQQGARFTEAFF